This entry describes one T cell receptor (beta chain). A junction end diverges from the germline sequence, so it may reflect a read error. The sample comes from a study of T cells in Graves' hyperthyroidism and ophthalmopathy. Clinical symptoms, serum thyroxine and TRAb, thyroid ultrasound and orbital computed tomography were used for the diagnoses. TCR beta CDR3 regions were amplified from RNA transcripts. When the TCR CDR3 underwent first-round RT-PCR, the HTBI primer set was used. Using its own MiXCR run on the multiplex PCR reads, TCRdb lists one record per CDR3 protein. The sample lists under 350,000 distinct CDR3 sequences; over 15% were seen once. The CDR3 extends over 13 amino acids. Germline CDR1 is SEHNR and CDR2 is FQNEAQ (reference sequence).

The genes are TRBV7-9 and TRBJ1-6; perhaps TRBD1 as D (6 bases). The receptor was derived from a woman between 50 and 59 years old with Graves' hyperthyroidism. The sample taken for sequencing was blood. This CDR3 reads CASAQGDNSPLHF. CDR3 coding DNA: TGCGCCAGCGCACAGGGCGATAATTCACCCCTCCACTTT.